The subject of this entry is one T cell receptor (beta chain). This record belongs to a study of blood T cell repertoires in COVID-19. Generated by immunoSEQ multiplex PCR, the TCRdb table keeps only in-frame clones and is missing some. The sample holds about 170,000 clones; over 65% are singletons and the top ten take approximately 4%. The sequencing sample was made of PBMCs or T cells enriched from blood (not recorded which). The receptor's source is a woman between 50 and 59 years old who had recovered from COVID-19.

This CDR3 is CAWSVRDYNEQFF. Written as DNA, the CDR3 is TGTGCCTGGAGTGTACGCGACTACAATGAGCAGTTCTTC. The J gene is TRBJ2-1, the V gene TRBV30; D unresolved. Germline lookup yields CDR1 GTSNPN and CDR2 SVGIG (reference sequence). The CDR3 is made up of 13 amino acids. The V gene lost 0 bases and the J gene lost 3 bases, with 6 bases spanning the gap.